The clone carrying this T cell receptor beta chain showed up many times. This sample was included in a study of T-cell reconstitution after alpha-beta-depleted transplantation in children. The TCRbeta library incorporated unique molecular identifiers. MiXCR, run by TCRdb on the PCR reads, gives a single entry per CDR3 protein. In the table there are 140,000 or so distinct CDR3 sequences, roughly 9% of which are singletons. The clonotype was recovered from a female patient aged 2-9 years who had a stem cell transplant for congenital amegakaryocytic thrombocytopenia, so the T cells may come from the graft donor. Sequenced here: PBMCs, mostly from graft donor cells, sampled 180 days after TCRalphabeta/CD19-depleted stem cell transplant.

CDR3 region: CATSDLGLGTDTQYF. The CDR3 DNA sequence: TGTGCCACCAGTGATCTCGGACTGGGCACAGATACGCAGTATTTT. The V gene is TRBV24-1, the J gene TRBJ2-3, with D tentatively TRBD2 (5 bases). The V end was cut by 3 bases, the J end by 1 base, with 10 bases between. The CDR3 loop spans 15 amino acids. Germline CDR1 reads KGHDR; CDR2 reads SFDVKD.